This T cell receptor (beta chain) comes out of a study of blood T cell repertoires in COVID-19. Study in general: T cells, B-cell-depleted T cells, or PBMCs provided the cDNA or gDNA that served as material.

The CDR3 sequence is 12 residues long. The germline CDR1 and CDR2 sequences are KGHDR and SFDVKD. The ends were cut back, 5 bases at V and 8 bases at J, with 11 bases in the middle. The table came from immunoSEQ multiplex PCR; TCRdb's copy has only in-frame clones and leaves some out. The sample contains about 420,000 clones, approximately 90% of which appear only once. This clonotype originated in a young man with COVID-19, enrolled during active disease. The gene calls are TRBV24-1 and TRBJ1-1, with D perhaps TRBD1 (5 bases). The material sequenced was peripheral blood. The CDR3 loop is CATSGGGSEAFF. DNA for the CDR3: TGTGCCACCAGTGGGGGGGGATCCGAAGCTTTCTTT.